This T cell receptor (beta chain) was documented in a study of shared clonotypes between healthy human individuals. Each subset's genomic DNA was split evenly across several immunoSEQ plates. Original processing methods: Filtering differed because ImmunoSEQ produced junction-only sequences that carried no quality scores. Measured with immunoSEQ multiplex PCR; TCRdb has only the in-frame clones, and not every one. V, J and clone size are taken as reported in that table, and D and trimming were inferred from the DNA itself. This table has roughly 2 million clones, nearly 97% appearing once. From germline, CDR1 is LGHNA and CDR2 YSLEER. The CDR3 loop spans 17 amino acids. The ends were cut back, 0 bases at V and 4 bases at J, with 15 bases in the middle.

This chain joins TRBV4-3 and TRBJ2-2; D is unresolved. The TCR sequence derives from a man younger than 30 in good health. Sequenced material: naive CD4+ T cells sorted from blood. Sample subset: CD45RA+ positively selected. CDR3 DNA sequence: TGCGCCAGCAGCCAAGAGGGTCATAGGCCCGGCACCGGGGAGCTGTTTTTT. Amino acids: CASSQEGHRPGTGELFF.